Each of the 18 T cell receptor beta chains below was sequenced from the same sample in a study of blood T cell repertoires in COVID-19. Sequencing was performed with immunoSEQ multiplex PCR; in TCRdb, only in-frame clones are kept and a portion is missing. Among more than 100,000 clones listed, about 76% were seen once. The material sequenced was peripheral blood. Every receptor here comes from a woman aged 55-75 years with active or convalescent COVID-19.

Here the CDR3 reads CASSTAGGSTEAFF. CDR3 bases: TGTGCCAGCAGCACTGCCGGGGGGAGCACTGAAGCTTTCTTT. V usage is TRBV3-1 (or the pseudogene TRBV3-2) and J usage is TRBJ1-1, with D possibly matching TRBD1 (5 bases). Trimming pared 5 bases from V and 4 bases from J, leaving 14 bases between. Per the germline V gene, CDR1 is LGHDT and CDR2 is YNNKEL (reference sequence). The CDR3 is 14 amino acids.

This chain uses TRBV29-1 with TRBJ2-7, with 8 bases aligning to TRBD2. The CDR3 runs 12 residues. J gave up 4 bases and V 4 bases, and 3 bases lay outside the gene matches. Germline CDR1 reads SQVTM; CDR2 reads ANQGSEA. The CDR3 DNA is TGCAGCGTTGGACGGGAGGGGTACGAGCAGTACTTC. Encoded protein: CSVGREGYEQYF.

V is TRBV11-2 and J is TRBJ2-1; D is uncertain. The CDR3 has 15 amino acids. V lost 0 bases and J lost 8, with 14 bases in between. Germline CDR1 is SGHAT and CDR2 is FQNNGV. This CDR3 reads CASSLDLPGLDEQFF. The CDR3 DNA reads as TGTGCCAGCAGCTTAGATTTGCCGGGTTTGGATGAGCAGTTCTTC. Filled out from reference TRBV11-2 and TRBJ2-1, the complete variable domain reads EAGVAQSPRYKIIEKRQSVAFWCNPISGHATLYWYQQILGQGPKLLIQFQNNGVVDDSQLPKDRFSAERLKGVDSTLKIQPAKLEDSAVYLCASSLDLPGLDEQFFGPGTRLTVL.

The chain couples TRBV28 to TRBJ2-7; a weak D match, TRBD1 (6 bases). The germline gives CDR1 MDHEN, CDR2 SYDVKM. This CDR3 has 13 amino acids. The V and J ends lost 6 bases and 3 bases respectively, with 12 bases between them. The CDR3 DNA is TGTGCCAGCAGGACAGGCCCTAACTACGAGCAGTACGTC. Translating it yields CASRTGPNYEQYV.

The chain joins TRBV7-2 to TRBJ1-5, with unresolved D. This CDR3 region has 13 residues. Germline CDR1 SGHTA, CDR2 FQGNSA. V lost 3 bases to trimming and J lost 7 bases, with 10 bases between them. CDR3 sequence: CASSLEGGQPQHF. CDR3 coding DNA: TGTGCCAGCAGCTTGGAGGGAGGGCAGCCCCAGCATTTT.

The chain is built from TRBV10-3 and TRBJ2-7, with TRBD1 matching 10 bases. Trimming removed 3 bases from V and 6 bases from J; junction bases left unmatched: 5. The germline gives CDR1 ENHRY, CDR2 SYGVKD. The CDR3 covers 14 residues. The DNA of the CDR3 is TGTGCCATCAGTGAAGGGACAGGGGAACGCGAGCAGTACTTC. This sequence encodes CAISEGTGEREQYF.

CDR3 nucleotide sequence: TGCAGCGCACTCAGGGGTGGGGAGACCCAGTACTTC. Protein: CSALRGGETQYF. This chain links TRBV29-1 with TRBJ2-5, with D perhaps matching TRBD1 (6 bases). The CDR3 consists of 12 residues. Germline CDR1 is SQVTM and CDR2 is ANQGSEA. V lost 7 bases to trimming and J lost 5 bases, with 14 bases between them.

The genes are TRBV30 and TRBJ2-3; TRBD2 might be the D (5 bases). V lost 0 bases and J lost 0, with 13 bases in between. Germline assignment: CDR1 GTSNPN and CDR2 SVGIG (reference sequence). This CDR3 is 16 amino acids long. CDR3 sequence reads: CAWSVRSSTSTDTQYF. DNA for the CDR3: TGTGCCTGGAGTGTACGGTCTAGCACTAGCACAGATACGCAGTATTTT.

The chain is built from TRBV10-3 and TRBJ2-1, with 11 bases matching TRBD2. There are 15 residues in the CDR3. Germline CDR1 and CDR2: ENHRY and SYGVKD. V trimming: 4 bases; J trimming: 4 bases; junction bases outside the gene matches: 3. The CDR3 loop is CAISAGLAVYNEQFF. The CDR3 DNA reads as TGTGCCATCAGTGCGGGACTAGCGGTATACAATGAGCAGTTCTTC.

CDR3 amino acids: CASSPGLGELAKNIQYF. For the CDR3, the DNA is TGTGCCAGCAGCCCAGGCCTCGGGGAGCTGGCCAAAAACATTCAGTACTTC. The chain couples TRBV4-2 to TRBJ2-4, with D tentatively TRBD2 (5 bases). CDR3 length: 17 amino acids. V was cut by 4 bases and J by 1 base, with 17 bases left in between. Germline V gene lookup returns CDR1 LGHNA and CDR2 YNFKEQ.

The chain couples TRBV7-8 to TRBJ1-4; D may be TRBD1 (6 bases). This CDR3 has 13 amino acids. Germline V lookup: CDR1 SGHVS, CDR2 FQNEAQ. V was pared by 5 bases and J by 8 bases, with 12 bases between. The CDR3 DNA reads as TGTGCCAGCAGCCCAGCAGACAGGGAAAAACTGTTTTTT. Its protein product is CASSPADREKLFF.

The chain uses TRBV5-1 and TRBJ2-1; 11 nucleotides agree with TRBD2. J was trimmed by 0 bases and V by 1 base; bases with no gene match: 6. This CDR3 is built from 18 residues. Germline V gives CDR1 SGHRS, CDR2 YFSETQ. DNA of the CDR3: TGCGCCAGCAGCTTGACCTCTAGCGGGGGGCTCTCCTACAATGAGCAGTTCTTC. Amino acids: CASSLTSSGGLSYNEQFF.

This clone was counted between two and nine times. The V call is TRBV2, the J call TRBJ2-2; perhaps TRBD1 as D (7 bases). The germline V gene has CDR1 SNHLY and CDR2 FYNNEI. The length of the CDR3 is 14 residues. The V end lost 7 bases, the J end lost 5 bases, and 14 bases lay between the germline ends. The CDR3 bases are TGTGCCAGCACATTTCCAGGGGGGACCGGGGAGCTGTTTTTT. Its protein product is CASTFPGGTGELFF.

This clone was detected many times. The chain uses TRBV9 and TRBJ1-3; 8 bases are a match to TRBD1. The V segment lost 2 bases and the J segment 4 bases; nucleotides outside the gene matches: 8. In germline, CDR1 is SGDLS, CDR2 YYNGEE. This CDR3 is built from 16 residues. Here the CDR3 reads CASSVGTGPMGNTIYF. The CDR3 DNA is TGTGCCAGCAGCGTGGGGACAGGACCGATGGGAAACACCATATATTTT.

The CDR3 bases are TGCAGCGTTGTAAAAGCGGGGGTAGTGGAGACCCAGTACTTC. The encoded protein is CSVVKAGVVETQYF. This chain links TRBV29-1 with TRBJ2-5, with 8 bases lining up with TRBD2. V lost 4 bases and J lost 5; bases outside the gene matches: 9. This CDR3 region has 14 residues. CDR1 SQVTM and CDR2 ANQGSEA come from the germline V gene.

CDR3 region: CASSLTSGSYNEQFF. DNA of the CDR3: TGTGCCAGCAGCTTGACTAGCGGATCCTACAATGAGCAGTTCTTC. The gene calls are TRBV11-2 and TRBJ2-1; 9 bases map to TRBD2. The V segment lost 3 bases and the J segment 1 base; nucleotides outside the gene matches: 1. The CDR3 extends over 15 amino acids. The germline V gene encodes CDR1 SGHAT and CDR2 FQNNGV.

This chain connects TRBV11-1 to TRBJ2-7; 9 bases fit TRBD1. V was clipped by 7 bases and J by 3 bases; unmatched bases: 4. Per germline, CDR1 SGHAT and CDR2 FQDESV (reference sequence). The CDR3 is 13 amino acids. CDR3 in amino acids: CASTEGQGYEQYF. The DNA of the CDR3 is TGTGCCAGCACCGAGGGACAGGGCTACGAGCAGTACTTC.

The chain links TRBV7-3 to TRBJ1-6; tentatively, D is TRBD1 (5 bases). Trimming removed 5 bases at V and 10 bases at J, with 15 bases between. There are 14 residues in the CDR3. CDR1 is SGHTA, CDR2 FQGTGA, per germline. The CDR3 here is CASSRDFPGSPLHF. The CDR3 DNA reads TGTGCCAGCAGCCGGGACTTCCCTGGGTCACCCCTCCACTTT.